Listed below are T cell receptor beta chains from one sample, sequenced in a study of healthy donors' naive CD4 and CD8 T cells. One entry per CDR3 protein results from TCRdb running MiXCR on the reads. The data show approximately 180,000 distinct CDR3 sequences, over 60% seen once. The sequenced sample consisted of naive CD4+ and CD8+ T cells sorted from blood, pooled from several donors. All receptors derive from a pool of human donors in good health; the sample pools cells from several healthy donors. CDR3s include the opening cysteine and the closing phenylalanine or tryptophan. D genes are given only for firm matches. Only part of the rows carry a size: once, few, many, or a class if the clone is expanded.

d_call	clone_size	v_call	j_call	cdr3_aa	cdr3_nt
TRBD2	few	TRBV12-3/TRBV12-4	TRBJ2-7	CASSFHGGREDFEQYF	TGTGCCAGCAGTTTTCATGGCGGGAGAGAGGATTTTGAGCAGTACTTC
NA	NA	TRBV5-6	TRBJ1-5	CASSFLQGGNQPQHF	TGTGCCAGCAGCTTTCTACAGGGCGGCAATCAGCCCCAGCATTTT
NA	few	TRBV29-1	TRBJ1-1	CSARVNTEAFF	TGCAGCGCAAGAGTGAACACTGAAGCTTTCTTT
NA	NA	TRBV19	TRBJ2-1	CASSADWGNEQFF	TGTGCCAGTAGTGCCGACTGGGGGAATGAGCAGTTCTTC
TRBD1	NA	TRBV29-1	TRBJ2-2	CSVEEDRGYNTGELFF	TGCAGCGTTGAAGAGGACAGGGGGTATAACACCGGGGAGCTGTTTTTT
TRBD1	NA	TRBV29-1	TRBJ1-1	CSVWTGAGAFF	TGCAGCGTATGGACAGGGGCTGGAGCTTTCTTT
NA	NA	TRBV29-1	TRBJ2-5	CSVEGFGETQYF	TGCAGCGTTGAAGGTTTCGGTGAGACCCAGTACTTC
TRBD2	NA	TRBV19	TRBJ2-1	CASSRPSSGGYNEQFF	TGTGCCAGTAGTCGTCCTTCTAGCGGGGGGTACAATGAGCAGTTCTTC
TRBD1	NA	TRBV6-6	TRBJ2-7	CASLSVPERDRGRDAYEQYF	TGTGCCAGCCTCTCCGTCCCTGAACGAGACAGGGGGCGAGATGCCTACGAGCAGTACTTC
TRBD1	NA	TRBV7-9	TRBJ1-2	CASSAIKQGAEGYTF	TGTGCCAGCAGCGCGATTAAACAGGGGGCGGAGGGCTACACCTTC
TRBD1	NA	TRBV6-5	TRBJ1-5	CASSPRDRGGQPQHF	TGTGCCAGCAGTCCAAGGGACAGGGGCGGTCAGCCCCAGCATTTT
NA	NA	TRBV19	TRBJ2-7	CASSIALGENEQYF	TGTGCCAGTAGTATCGCGTTAGGGGAGAACGAGCAGTACTTC
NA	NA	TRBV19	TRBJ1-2	CASSILRDTNYGYTF	TGTGCCAGTAGTATTTTGAGGGATACTAACTATGGCTACACCTTC
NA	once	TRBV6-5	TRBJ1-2	CASSYTEKFGYTF	TGTGCCAGCAGTTACACCGAAAAGTTTGGCTACACCTTC
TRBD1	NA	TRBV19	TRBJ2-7	CASRPGQGLGEQYF	TGTGCCAGTAGACCGGGACAGGGTTTGGGCGAGCAGTACTTC
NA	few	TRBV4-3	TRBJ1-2	CASSQGRAVDYGYTF	TGCGCCAGCAGCCAGGGGAGGGCTGTGGACTATGGCTACACCTTC
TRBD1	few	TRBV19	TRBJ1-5	CASSSDRGNQPQHF	TGTGCCAGTAGTAGCGACAGGGGCAATCAGCCCCAGCATTTT
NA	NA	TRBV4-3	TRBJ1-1	CASSRSNANTEAFF	TGCGCCAGCAGCCGATCCAATGCTAACACTGAAGCTTTCTTT
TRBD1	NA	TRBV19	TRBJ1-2	CASSTVGTGEFLVNYGYTF	TGTGCCAGTAGTACCGTCGGGACAGGGGAATTCCTAGTTAACTATGGCTACACCTTC
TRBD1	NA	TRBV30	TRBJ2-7	CAWTGGNEQYF	TGTGCCTGGACAGGGGGCAACGAGCAGTACTTC
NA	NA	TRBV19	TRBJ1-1	CASSTGSMNTEAFF	TGTGCCAGTAGTACAGGGTCCATGAACACTGAAGCTTTCTTT
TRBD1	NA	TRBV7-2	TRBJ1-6	CASSSSDRVVNSPLHF	TGTGCCAGCAGCTCTTCGGACAGGGTGGTTAATTCACCCCTCCACTTT
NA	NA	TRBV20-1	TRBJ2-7	CSAGERSSYEQYF	TGCAGTGCTGGAGAGCGGAGCTCCTACGAGCAGTACTTC
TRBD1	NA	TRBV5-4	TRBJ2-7	CASTLMTGVLPVYEQYF	TGTGCCAGCACTCTTATGACAGGGGTCCTGCCCGTCTACGAGCAGTACTTC
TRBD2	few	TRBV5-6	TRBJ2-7	CASSVGLAGVLNEQHF	TGTGCCAGCAGCGTCGGACTAGCGGGAGTGCTCAACGAGCAGCACTTC
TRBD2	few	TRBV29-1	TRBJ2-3	CSVLAGETDTQYF	TGCAGCGTTTTAGCGGGAGAAACAGATACGCAGTATTTT
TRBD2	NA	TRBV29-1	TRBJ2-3	CSVDGLAGDTDTQYF	TGCAGCGTTGATGGGCTAGCGGGGGACACAGATACGCAGTATTTT
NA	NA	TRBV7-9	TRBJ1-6	CASSPQRGVRSPLHF	TGTGCCAGCAGCCCCCAGCGGGGAGTGCGGTCACCCCTCCACTTT
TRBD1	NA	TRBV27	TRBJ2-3	CASSGDSPTDTQYF	TGTGCCAGCAGTGGGGACAGCCCGACAGATACGCAGTATTTT